These T cell receptor beta chains were read from a single sample in a study of shared clonotypes between healthy human individuals. Produced via immunoSEQ multiplex PCR; TCRdb's table is partial and in-frame only. The sample gives approximately 1.1 million clones, approximately 78% of which show up once; 0.5% to 0.6% is in the top ten. Specimen: memory CD4+ T cells from PBMCs. Receptors were obtained from a man between 18 and 35 years old in good health. Some clones in this sample may be carry-over from other donors' samples. Both conserved end residues are part of each CDR3. The order of the fields is D gene, J gene, V gene, clone size, CDR3 protein, CDR3 DNA. D genes are given only for firm matches. Where a row states a size, it is once, few, many or the class of an expanded clone; other rows omit it.

>TRBD2|TRBJ2-7|TRBV4-1|NA
CASSPGTSGTYEQYF
TGCGCCAGCAGCCCGGGGACTAGCGGGACGTACGAGCAGTACTTC
>TRBD1|TRBJ1-2|TRBV4-2|NA
CASSQDRIYGYTF
TGTGCCAGCAGCCAGGACAGGATTTATGGCTACACCTTC
>TRBD1|TRBJ1-2|TRBV7-2|NA
CASSTGTGNGYTF
TGTGCCAGCAGCACCGGGACAGGCAATGGCTACACCTTC
>TRBD1|TRBJ2-7|TRBV6-1|NA
CASSEDGQVTYEQYF
TGTGCCAGCAGTGAAGACGGACAGGTCACCTACGAGCAGTACTTC
>NA|TRBJ1-1|TRBV10-3|NA
CAIRGLGWDTEAFF
TGTGCCATCAGAGGGTTGGGGTGGGACACTGAAGCTTTCTTT
>TRBD1|TRBJ1-4|TRBV9|NA
CASSAGQVNEKLFF
TGTGCCAGCAGCGCGGGACAGGTTAATGAAAAACTGTTTTTT
>NA|TRBJ1-2|TRBV7-2|NA
CASSLGVGGYTF
TGTGCCAGCAGCCTAGGCGTCGGAGGCTACACCTTC
>NA|TRBJ2-3|TRBV7-2|once
CASSFLLGTDTQYF
TGTGCCAGCAGCTTCCTTCTAGGGACAGATACGCAGTATTTT
>TRBD1|TRBJ2-7|TRBV27|NA
CASSSTGNEQYF
TGTGCCAGCAGTTCGACAGGGAACGAGCAGTACTTC
>NA|TRBJ2-3|TRBV9|NA
CASSVLLTDTQYF
TGTGCCAGCAGCGTACTTCTCACAGATACGCAGTATTTT
>TRBD1|TRBJ1-1|TRBV14|NA
CASSLLGEGARTEAFF
TGTGCCAGCAGCCTTCTTGGAGAGGGGGCGAGGACTGAAGCTTTCTTT
>NA|TRBJ1-2|TRBV9|NA
CASSVEPNYGYTF
TGTGCCAGCAGCGTCGAGCCTAACTATGGCTACACCTTC
>NA|TRBJ2-7|TRBV10-3|NA
CAISEDRPPYEQYF
TGTGCCATCAGTGAGGACAGACCCCCTTACGAGCAGTACTTC
>NA|TRBJ1-5|TRBV5-6|NA
CASSSDVSGPQHF
TGTGCCAGCAGCTCCGACGTCTCGGGCCCCCAGCATTTT
>NA|TRBJ2-5|TRBV4-1|NA
CASSQPDRQPPETQYF
TGCGCCAGCAGCCAACCCGACAGGCAACCTCCAGAGACCCAGTACTTC
>TRBD2|TRBJ2-1|TRBV7-9|NA
CASSLGTSGRFEQFF
TGTGCCAGCAGCTTGGGGACTAGCGGGAGGTTTGAGCAGTTCTTC
>TRBD2|TRBJ2-1|TRBV7-2|NA
CASSWTSGINEQFF
TGTGCCAGCAGCTGGACTAGCGGGATCAATGAGCAGTTCTTC